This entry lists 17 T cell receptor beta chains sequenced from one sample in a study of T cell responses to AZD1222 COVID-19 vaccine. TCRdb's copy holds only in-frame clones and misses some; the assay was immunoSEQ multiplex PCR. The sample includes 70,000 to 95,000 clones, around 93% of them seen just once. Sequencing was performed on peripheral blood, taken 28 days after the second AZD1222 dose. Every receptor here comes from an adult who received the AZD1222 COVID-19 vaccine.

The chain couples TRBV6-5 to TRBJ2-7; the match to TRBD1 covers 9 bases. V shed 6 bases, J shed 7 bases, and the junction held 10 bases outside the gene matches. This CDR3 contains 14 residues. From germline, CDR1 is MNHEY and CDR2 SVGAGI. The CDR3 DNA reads TGTGCCAGCAGGGCCGGGACAGGGACTGGGGAGCAGTACTTC. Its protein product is CASRAGTGTGEQYF.

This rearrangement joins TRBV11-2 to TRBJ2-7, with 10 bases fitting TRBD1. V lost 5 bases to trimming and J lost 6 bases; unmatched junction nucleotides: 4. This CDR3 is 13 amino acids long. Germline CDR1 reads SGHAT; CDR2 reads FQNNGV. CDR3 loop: CASSDDRGREQYF. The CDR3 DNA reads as TGTGCCAGCAGCGACGACAGGGGGCGCGAGCAGTACTTC.

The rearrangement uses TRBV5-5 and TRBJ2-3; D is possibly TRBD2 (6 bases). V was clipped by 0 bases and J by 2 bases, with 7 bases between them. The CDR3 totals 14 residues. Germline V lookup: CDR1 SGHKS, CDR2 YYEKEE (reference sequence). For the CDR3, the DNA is TGTGCCAGCAGCTTGGGGGACTTCACAGATACGCAGTATTTT. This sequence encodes CASSLGDFTDTQYF.

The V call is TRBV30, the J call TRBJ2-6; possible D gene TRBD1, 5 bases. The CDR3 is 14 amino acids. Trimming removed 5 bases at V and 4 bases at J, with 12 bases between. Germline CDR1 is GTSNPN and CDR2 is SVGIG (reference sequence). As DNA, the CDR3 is TGTGCCTGGGCCAGGGTGTACGGGGCCAACGTCCTGACTTTC. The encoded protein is CAWARVYGANVLTF.

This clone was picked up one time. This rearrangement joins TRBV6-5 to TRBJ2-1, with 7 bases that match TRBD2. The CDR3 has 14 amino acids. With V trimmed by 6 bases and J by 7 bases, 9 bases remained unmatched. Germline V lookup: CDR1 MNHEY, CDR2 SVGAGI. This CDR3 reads CASRMTSPGNEQFF. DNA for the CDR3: TGTGCCAGCAGAATGACTAGCCCGGGGAATGAGCAGTTCTTC.

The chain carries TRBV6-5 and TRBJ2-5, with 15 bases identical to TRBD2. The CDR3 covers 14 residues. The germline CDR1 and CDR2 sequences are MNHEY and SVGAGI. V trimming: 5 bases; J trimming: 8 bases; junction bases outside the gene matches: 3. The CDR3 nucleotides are TGTGCCAGCAGTCGGACTAGCGGGGGGGAAACCCAGTACTTC. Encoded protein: CASSRTSGGETQYF.

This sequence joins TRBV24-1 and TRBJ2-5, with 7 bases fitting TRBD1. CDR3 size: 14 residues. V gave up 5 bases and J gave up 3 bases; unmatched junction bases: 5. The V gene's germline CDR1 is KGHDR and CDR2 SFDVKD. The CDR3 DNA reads TGTGCCACCAGTGGCAGGACAGGAGAAGAGACCCAGTACTTC. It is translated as CATSGRTGEETQYF.

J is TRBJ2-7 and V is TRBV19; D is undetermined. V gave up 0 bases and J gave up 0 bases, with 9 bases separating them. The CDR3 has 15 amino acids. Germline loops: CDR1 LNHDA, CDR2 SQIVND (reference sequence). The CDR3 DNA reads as TGTGCCAGTAGTATAGACGGAACCTCCTCCTACGAGCAGTACTTC. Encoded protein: CASSIDGTSSYEQYF.

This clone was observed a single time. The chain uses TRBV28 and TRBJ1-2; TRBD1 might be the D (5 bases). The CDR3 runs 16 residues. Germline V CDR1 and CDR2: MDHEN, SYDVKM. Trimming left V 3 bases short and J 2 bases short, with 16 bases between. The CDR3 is CASSFGIREGNYGYTF. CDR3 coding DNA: TGTGCCAGCAGTTTTGGGATCAGGGAGGGCAACTATGGCTACACCTTC.

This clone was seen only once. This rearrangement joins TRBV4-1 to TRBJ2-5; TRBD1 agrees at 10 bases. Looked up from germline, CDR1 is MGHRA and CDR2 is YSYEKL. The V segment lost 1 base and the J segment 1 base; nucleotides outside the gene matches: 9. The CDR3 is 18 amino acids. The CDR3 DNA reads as TGCGCCAGCAGCCAAGTTGGGACAGGGGACGTTGGCCAAGAGACCCAGTACTTC. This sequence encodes CASSQVGTGDVGQETQYF.

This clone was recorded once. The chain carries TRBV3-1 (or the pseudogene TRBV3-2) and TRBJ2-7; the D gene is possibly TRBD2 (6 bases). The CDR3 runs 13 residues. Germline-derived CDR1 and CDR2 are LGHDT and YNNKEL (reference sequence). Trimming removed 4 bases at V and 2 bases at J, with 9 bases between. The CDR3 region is CASSRGGAYEQYF. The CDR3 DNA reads TGTGCCAGCAGCCGGGGAGGTGCCTACGAGCAGTACTTC.

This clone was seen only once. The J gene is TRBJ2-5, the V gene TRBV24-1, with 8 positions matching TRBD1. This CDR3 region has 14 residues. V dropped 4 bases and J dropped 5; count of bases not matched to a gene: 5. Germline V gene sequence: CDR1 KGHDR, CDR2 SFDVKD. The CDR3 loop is CATSEPGGWETQYF. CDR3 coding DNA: TGTGCCACCAGTGAACCAGGGGGCTGGGAGACCCAGTACTTC.

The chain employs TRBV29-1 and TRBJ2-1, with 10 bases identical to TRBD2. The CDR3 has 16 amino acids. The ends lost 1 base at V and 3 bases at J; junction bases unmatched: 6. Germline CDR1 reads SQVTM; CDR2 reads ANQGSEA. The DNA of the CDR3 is TGCAGCGTTGAAGGCTGGACTAGCGGTCTCTACAATGAGCAGTTCTTC. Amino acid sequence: CSVEGWTSGLYNEQFF.

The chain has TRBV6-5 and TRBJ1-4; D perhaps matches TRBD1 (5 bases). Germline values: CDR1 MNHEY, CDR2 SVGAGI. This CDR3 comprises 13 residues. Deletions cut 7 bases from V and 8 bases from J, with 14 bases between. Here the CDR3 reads CASKDDGDEKLFF. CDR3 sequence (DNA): TGTGCCAGCAAGGACGACGGGGACGAAAAACTGTTTTTT.

The CDR3 DNA sequence: TGTGCCACCAGCAGAGAGGGACAGGGGTACGAGCAGTACTTC. It is translated as CATSREGQGYEQYF. The J gene is TRBJ2-7, the V gene TRBV15, with 10 bases identical to TRBD1. Per the germline V gene, CDR1 is LNHNV and CDR2 is YYDKDF (reference sequence). CDR3 size: 14 residues. Germline trimming cut 0 bases from V and 4 bases from J; bases unmatched to any gene: 0.

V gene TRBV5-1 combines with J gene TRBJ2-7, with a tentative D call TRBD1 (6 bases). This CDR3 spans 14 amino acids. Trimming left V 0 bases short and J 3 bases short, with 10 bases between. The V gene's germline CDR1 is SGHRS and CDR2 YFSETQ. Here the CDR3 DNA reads TGCGCCAGCAGCTTGGCAGGGGAAGACTACGAGCAGTACTTC. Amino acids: CASSLAGEDYEQYF.

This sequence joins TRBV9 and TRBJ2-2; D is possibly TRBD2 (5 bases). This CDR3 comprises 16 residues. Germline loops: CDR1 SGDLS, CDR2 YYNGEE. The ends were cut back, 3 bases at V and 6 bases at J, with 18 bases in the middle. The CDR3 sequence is CASSAQHHPGAGELFF. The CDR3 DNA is TGTGCCAGCAGCGCTCAGCACCACCCCGGGGCCGGGGAGCTGTTTTTT.